This T cell receptor (beta chain) was captured in a study of T cell repertoires in cytomegalovirus infection. Study summary: Well-studied HLA-B-restricted CMV epitopes were used in the study alongside recently identified HLA-C-restricted ones. Evidence of both CMV infection and a matching HLA type came from public TCR beta signatures. Findings and limits, study-wide: Across the ex vivo response, the dominant clonotypes were HLA-C-restricted CMV-specific TCR beta clonotypes. Accumulated public TCR beta family frequency recognized individuals carrying CMV together with the relevant HLA.

With respect to this clonotype: Its target is not known.

V lost 0 bases and J lost 7, with 9 bases in between. The CDR3 is 13 amino acids. Germline V gives CDR1 LNHDA, CDR2 SQIVND (reference sequence). TCRdb passed the reads through MiXCR, listing each CDR3 protein once. This table has around 770,000 distinct CDR3 sequences, 25% to 35% appearing once. The specimen comprised cultured CD8+ T cells from PBMCs, sampled from culture after CMV antigen stimulation. The TCR sequence derives from a human donor in good health (CMV status not recorded). Some clones in this sample may be carry-over from other donors' samples. The rearrangement uses TRBV19 and TRBJ1-1; the D is unclear. CDR3 sequence (DNA): TGTGCCAGTAGTATAGATACAGCCAGTGAAGCTTTCTTT. Protein sequence: CASSIDTASEAFF.